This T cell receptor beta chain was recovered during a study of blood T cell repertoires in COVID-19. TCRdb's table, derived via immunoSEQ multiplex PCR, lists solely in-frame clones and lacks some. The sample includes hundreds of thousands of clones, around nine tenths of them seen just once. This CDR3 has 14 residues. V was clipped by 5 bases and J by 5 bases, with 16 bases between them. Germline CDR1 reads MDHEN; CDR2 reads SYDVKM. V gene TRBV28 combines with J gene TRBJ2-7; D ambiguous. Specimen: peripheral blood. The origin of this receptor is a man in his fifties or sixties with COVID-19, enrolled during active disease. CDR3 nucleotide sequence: TGTGCCAGCAGTCCCACGAGGCCAGTCCACGAGCAGTACTTC. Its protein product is CASSPTRPVHEQYF.